Listed below are T cell receptor beta chains from one sample, sequenced in a study of regulatory T cells in long-lasting Graves disease. One entry per CDR3 protein results from TCRdb running MiXCR on the multiplex PCR reads. The repertoire includes 500,000 or so distinct CDR3 sequences, around 15% of them detected once, and 12% sits in the top ten. This same sample was also taken into another study, of T cells in Graves' hyperthyroidism and ophthalmopathy.

The sequences come from peripheral blood mononuclear cells (PBMCs), collected at new diagnosis, from a patient treated with antithyroid drugs. The source is a man in his forties with Graves disease. Each CDR3 is given with its conserved first and last residue. A D gene is named only where the DNA matches it firmly. Rows may omit the clone size; those that give it use once, few, many or a size class.

J	D	V	size	DNA	CDR3
TRBJ2-4	TRBD1	TRBV2	many	TGTGCCAGCAGTGAAGCCGGGACAGCCCTCACGGGGGCCAAAAACATTCAGTACTTC	CASSEAGTALTGAKNIQYF
TRBJ2-1	TRBD2	TRBV27	few	TGTGCCAGCAGTGCTAGGACTAGCGGGAGGGGCGATGAGCAGTTCTTC	CASSARTSGRGDEQFF
TRBJ2-4	TRBD1	TRBV11-2	-	TGTGCCAGCAGCTTGGGGGACAGGGGGAACATTCAGTACTTC	CASSLGDRGNIQYF
TRBJ2-6	-	TRBV19	-	TGTGCCAGTAGTAGCCAAAGAGCCAACGTCCTGACTTTC	CASSSQRANVLTF
TRBJ2-7	-	TRBV6-2/TRBV6-3	many	TGTGCCAGCAGTTACTCGAGATCCGGCTCCTACGAGCAGTACTTC	CASSYSRSGSYEQYF
TRBJ2-5	TRBD2	TRBV28	few	TGTGCCAGCAGTACTAGCGGGAGGGTCCAAGAGACCCAGTACTTC	CASSTSGRVQETQYF
TRBJ1-5	TRBD1	TRBV6-2/TRBV6-3	many	TGTGCCAGCCAGGGGGGGACAGGCATCTTCCAGCCCCAGCATTTT	CASQGGTGIFQPQHF
TRBJ2-5	TRBD2	TRBV6-1	-	TGTGCCAGCAGCCGCCGAAGGCCTAGCGGGAGGGCGAAGGTCTCAGAGACCCAGTACTTC	CASSRRRPSGRAKVSETQYF
TRBJ1-2	-	TRBV19	few	TGTGCCAGTAGTGACTTCGGGGCGGAAGGCTACACCTTC	CASSDFGAEGYTF
TRBJ2-7	-	TRBV20-1	many	TGCAGTGCGCTAGAGATCGGAGGGGTAGAGGCCTACGAGCAGTACTTC	CSALEIGGVEAYEQYF
TRBJ2-5	TRBD2	TRBV19	many	TGTGCCAGCTCCCATCCCGGCAGCGGGAGAGAAGAGACCCAGTACTTC	CASSHPGSGREETQYF
TRBJ2-2	TRBD2	TRBV5-4	-	TGTGCCAGCAGCTGGGAGGGGAGAGACACCGGGGAGCTGTTTTTT	CASSWEGRDTGELFF
TRBJ1-5	-	TRBV12-3/TRBV12-4	few	TGTGCCAGCAGTTCCGAGGGGCTCGGCAATCAGCCCCAGCATTTT	CASSSEGLGNQPQHF
TRBJ2-7	TRBD2	TRBV7-9	few	TGTGCCAGCAGTCAAACTAGCGGGACTTTGGATGAGCAGTACTTC	CASSQTSGTLDEQYF
TRBJ1-1	-	TRBV7-3	-	TGTGCCAGCAGCCAAGCCCGGAGCACTGAAGCTTTCTTT	CASSQARSTEAFF
TRBJ2-5	-	TRBV9	-	TGTGCCAGCAGCGTAGGGGCTGGAGGAGAGACCCAGTACTTC	CASSVGAGGETQYF
TRBJ2-7	-	TRBV20-1	few	TGCAGTGCTAACAGCCGAGGGTCTGAGCCCTACGAGCAGTACTTC	CSANSRGSEPYEQYF
TRBJ2-1	TRBD2	TRBV2	many	TGTGCCAGCAGAGGGACTAGCGGGAGCAGTGAGCAGTTCTTC	CASRGTSGSSEQFF
TRBJ2-5	TRBD2	TRBV29-1	many	TGCAGCGTTCCCCGACTAGCGGGAGGCGGGGAGACCCAGTACTTC	CSVPRLAGGGETQYF
TRBJ2-1	-	TRBV30	many	TGTGCCTGGGGGGGGAGGAAGCAGTTCTTC	CAWGGRKQFF
TRBJ1-6	-	TRBV6-2/TRBV6-3	many	TGTGCCAGCAGTTTGGGACAAAGCGGTTCACCCCTCCACTTT	CASSLGQSGSPLHF
TRBJ2-5	-	TRBV7-3	-	TGTGCCAGCAGCCACCCCGGGACCAAAAGGGGGACCCAGTACTTC	CASSHPGTKRGTQYF
TRBJ2-3	-	TRBV2	-	TGTGCCAGCATCAGATTGGGGACAGATACGCAGTATTTT	CASIRLGTDTQYF
TRBJ1-5	-	TRBV28	many	TGTGCCAGCAGTTTTCCAGGCGGGGGTCACCAGCCCCAGCATTTT	CASSFPGGGHQPQHF
TRBJ2-7	-	TRBV28	many	TGTGCCAGCAGCCCGGGACGTACTCCCTACGAGCAGTACTTC	CASSPGRTPYEQYF
TRBJ2-3	TRBD1	TRBV6-2/TRBV6-3	many	TGTGCCAGCACCTCCGGACAGGGACAACTTTATACGCAGTATTTT	CASTSGQGQLYTQYF
TRBJ2-5	-	TRBV2	many	TGTGCCAGCAGTGGACAGAGACAAGAGACCCAGTACTTC	CASSGQRQETQYF
TRBJ2-5	-	TRBV5-1	-	TGCGCCAGCAGCGATTATCCCTCAGAGACCCAGTACTTC	CASSDYPSETQYF
TRBJ2-7	TRBD2	TRBV20-1	once	TGCAGTGCTCCCGCAGGACTAGCGGGCTCCTACGAGCAGTACTTC	CSAPAGLAGSYEQYF
TRBJ2-5	-	TRBV20-1	many	TGCAGTGCTGACACCCAATCCCTCCTGGAGAGCCAAGAGACCCAGTACTTC	CSADTQSLLESQETQYF
TRBJ1-1	-	TRBV3-1	many	TGTGCCAGCAGCCCCCTGGGACGTAACACTGAAGCTTTCTTT	CASSPLGRNTEAFF
TRBJ2-1	-	TRBV2	many	TGTGCCAGAAGGGACCGTTACAATGAGCAGTTCTTC	CARRDRYNEQFF
TRBJ2-2	-	TRBV14	-	TGTGCCAGCAGTAAGATACTGAACACCGGGGAGCTGTTTTTT	CASSKILNTGELFF
TRBJ2-1	TRBD2	TRBV4-2	few	TGTGCCAGCAGCCAAGAGGAGGGTAGCGGGAGGTGGTCCTACAATGAGCAGTTCTTC	CASSQEEGSGRWSYNEQFF
TRBJ2-1	-	TRBV24-1	many	TGTGCCACCAGTGATTACGCAGGGGGGGGTCCCCTCTACAATGAGCAGTTCTTC	CATSDYAGGGPLYNEQFF
TRBJ1-5	TRBD1	TRBV27	few	TGTGCCAGCAGGCAAACCGGGACAGGTTATCAGCCCCAGCATTTT	CASRQTGTGYQPQHF
TRBJ2-1	TRBD2	TRBV7-9	few	TGTGCCAGCAGCTTCCCTCGGGAGGGAGTGGGGAATGAGCAGTTCTTC	CASSFPREGVGNEQFF
TRBJ2-7	TRBD1	TRBV3-1	many	TGTGCCAGCAGCCCCCTCAGGGGGTCGACGGAGCAGTACTTC	CASSPLRGSTEQYF
TRBJ1-2	TRBD1	TRBV5-1	few	TGCGCCAGCAGTCAAGGGGGACAGGGTTTCCTTGGCTACACCTTC	CASSQGGQGFLGYTF
TRBJ2-7	-	TRBV5-1	-	TGCGCCAGCAGCTTGGGGGGCTCCTTCGTTAACGAGCAGTACTTC	CASSLGGSFVNEQYF
TRBJ1-1	-	TRBV27	many	TGTGCCAGCAGTTTAGGACATATTAACACTGAAGCTTTCTTT	CASSLGHINTEAFF
TRBJ2-7	-	TRBV19	-	TGTGCCAGTACCGCCGGGACGGCGAGCTCCTACGAGCAGTACTTC	CASTAGTASSYEQYF
TRBJ2-1	-	TRBV20-1	-	TGCAGCGTTAACACGGCGGGGTCCCGGGGTGAGCAGTTCTTC	CSVNTAGSRGEQFF
TRBJ2-2	-	TRBV2	many	TGTGCCAGCAGTGGAGAGGGGCACACCGGGGAGCTGTTTTTT	CASSGEGHTGELFF
TRBJ2-6	TRBD2	TRBV11-3	few	TGTGCCAGCAGCTTAGAAGGCGGGAGCTACGGGGCCAACGTCCTGACTTTC	CASSLEGGSYGANVLTF
TRBJ2-3	-	TRBV6-2/TRBV6-3	few	TGTGCCAGCAGTTACTCTCAGGGAGATACGCAGTATTTT	CASSYSQGDTQYF
TRBJ2-3	TRBD2	TRBV20-1	-	TGCAGTGCTAGACCCTTTCTAGCGGGCCCCACAGATACGCAGTATTTT	CSARPFLAGPTDTQYF
TRBJ2-1	TRBD2	TRBV11-2	-	TGTGCCAGCAGCCCCGAAGCGGGAGTACACAATGAGCAGTCCTTC	CASSPEAGVHNEQSF
TRBJ1-5	-	TRBV2	-	TGTGCCAGCAGAGGTACGGTTGGTAGCAATCAGCCCCAGCATTTT	CASRGTVGSNQPQHF
TRBJ2-1	TRBD2	TRBV10-2	many	TGCGCCAGCACTTCCGGGACTAGAGCCTACAATGAGCAGTTCTTC	CASTSGTRAYNEQFF
TRBJ2-1	TRBD2	TRBV7-2	-	TGTGCCAGCAGCCCCCGTATGTGGAGTAGCGGGGGGTACAATGAGCAGTTCTTC	CASSPRMWSSGGYNEQFF
TRBJ1-1	-	TRBV7-2	many	TGTGCCAGCAGCTTATTTGGGGGAATGAACACTGAAGCTTTCTTT	CASSLFGGMNTEAFF
TRBJ1-2	TRBD1	TRBV27	-	TGTGCCAGCAGTTTAAGGCGGACAGGGGGATCTAACTATGGCCACACCTTC	CASSLRRTGGSNYGHTF
TRBJ1-3	-	TRBV28	-	TGTGCCAGCACTGCTCTGGGTGGGGGCGGTCACACCATATATTTT	CASTALGGGGHTIYF
TRBJ2-3	TRBD2	TRBV5-1	many	TGTGCCAGCAGCCTTCGGACTAGCGGCACAGATACGCAGTATTTT	CASSLRTSGTDTQYF
TRBJ2-3	TRBD1	TRBV7-9	many	TGTGCCAGCAGCTTCCCGGGACAGGGTATGGATACGCAGTATTTT	CASSFPGQGMDTQYF
TRBJ2-3	-	TRBV5-1	many	TGCGCCAGCAGACCTCTCGGGGCAGCAGATACGCAGTATTTT	CASRPLGAADTQYF
TRBJ1-5	-	TRBV28	many	TGTGCCAGCATGCAGGGCGCGGATCAGCCCCAGCATTTT	CASMQGADQPQHF
TRBJ2-7	-	TRBV11-2	many	TGTGCCAGCAGCTTAGCGGGATACTACGAGCAGTACTTC	CASSLAGYYEQYF